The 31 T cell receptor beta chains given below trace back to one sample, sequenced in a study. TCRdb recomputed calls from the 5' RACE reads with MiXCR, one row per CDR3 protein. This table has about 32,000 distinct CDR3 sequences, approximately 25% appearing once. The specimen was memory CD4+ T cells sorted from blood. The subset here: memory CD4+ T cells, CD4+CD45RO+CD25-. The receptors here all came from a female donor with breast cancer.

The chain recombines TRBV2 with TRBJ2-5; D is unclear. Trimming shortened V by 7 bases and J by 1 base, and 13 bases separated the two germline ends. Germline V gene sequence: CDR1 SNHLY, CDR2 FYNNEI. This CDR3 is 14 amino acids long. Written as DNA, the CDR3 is TGTGCCAGCATTGGCCTATTCGGCCAAGAGACCCAGTACTTC. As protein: CASIGLFGQETQYF. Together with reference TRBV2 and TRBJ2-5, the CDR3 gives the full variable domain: EPEVTQTPSHQVTQMGQEVILRCVPISNHLYFYWYRQILGQKVEFLVSFYNNEISEKSEIFDDQFSVERPDGSNFTLKIRSTKLEDSAMYFCASIGLFGQETQYFGPGTRLLVL.

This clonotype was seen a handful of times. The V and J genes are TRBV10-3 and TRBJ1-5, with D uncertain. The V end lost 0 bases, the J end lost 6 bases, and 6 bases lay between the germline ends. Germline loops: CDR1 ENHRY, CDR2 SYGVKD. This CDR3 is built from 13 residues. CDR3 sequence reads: CAISESWGQPQHF. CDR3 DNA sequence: TGTGCCATCAGTGAGTCGTGGGGTCAGCCCCAGCATTTT.

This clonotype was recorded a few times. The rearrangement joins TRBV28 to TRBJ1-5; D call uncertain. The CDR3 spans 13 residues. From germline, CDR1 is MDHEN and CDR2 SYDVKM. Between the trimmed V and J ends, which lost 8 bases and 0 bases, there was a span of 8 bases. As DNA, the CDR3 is TGTGCCAGCCGCGGGTATAGCAATCAGCCCCAGCATTTT. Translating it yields CASRGYSNQPQHF.

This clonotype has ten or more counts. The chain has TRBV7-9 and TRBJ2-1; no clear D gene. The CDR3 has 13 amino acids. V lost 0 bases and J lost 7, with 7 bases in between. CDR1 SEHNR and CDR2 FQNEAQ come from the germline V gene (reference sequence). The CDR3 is CASSLALANEQFF. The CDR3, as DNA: TGTGCCAGCAGCTTAGCCCTCGCTAATGAGCAGTTCTTC.

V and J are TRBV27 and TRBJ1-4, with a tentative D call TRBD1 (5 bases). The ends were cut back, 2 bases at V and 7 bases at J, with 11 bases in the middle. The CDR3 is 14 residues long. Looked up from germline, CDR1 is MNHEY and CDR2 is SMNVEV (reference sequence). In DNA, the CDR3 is TGTGCCAGCAGTTTAAGGGCAGGGAGTGAAAAACTGTTTTTT. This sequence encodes CASSLRAGSEKLFF.

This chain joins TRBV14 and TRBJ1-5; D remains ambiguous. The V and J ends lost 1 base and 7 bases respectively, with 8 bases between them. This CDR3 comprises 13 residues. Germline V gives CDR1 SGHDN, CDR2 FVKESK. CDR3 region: CASSQVVRQPQHF. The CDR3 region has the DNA TGTGCCAGCAGCCAAGTAGTGAGGCAGCCCCAGCATTTT.

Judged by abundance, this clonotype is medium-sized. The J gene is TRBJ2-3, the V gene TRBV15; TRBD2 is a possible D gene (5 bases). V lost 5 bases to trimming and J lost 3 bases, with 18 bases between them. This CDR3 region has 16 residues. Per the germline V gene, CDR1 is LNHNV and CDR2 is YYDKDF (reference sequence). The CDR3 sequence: CATSGEGSGLTDTQYF. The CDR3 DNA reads TGTGCCACCAGCGGTGAAGGGAGTGGATTGACAGATACGCAGTATTTT.

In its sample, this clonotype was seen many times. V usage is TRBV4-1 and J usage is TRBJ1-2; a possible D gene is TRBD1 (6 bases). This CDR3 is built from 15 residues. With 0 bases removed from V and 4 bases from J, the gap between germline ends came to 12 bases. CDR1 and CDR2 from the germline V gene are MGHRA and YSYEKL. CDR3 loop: CASSQEGGYSYGYTF. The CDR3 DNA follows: TGCGCCAGCAGCCAAGAAGGGGGTTATTCCTATGGCTACACCTTC.

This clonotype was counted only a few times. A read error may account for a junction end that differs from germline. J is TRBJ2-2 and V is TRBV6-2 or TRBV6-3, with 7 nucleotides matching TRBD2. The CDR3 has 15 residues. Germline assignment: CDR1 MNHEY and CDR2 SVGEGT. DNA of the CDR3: TGTACCAGCATATTTGCGGGAGTGGGGACCGGGGAGCTGTTTTTT. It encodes CTSIFAGVGTGELFF.

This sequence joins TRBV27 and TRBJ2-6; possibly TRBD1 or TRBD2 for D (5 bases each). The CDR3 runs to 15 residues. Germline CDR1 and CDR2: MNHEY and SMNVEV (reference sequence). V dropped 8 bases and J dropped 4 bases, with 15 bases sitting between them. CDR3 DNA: TGTGCCAGCGGCCTGTTCGGGGCCGGGGCCAACGTCCTGACTTTC. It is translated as CASGLFGAGANVLTF.

Here the CDR3 DNA reads TGTGCCAGCAGCCCCCACACGGCATGGTACGAGCAGTACTTC. This codes for CASSPHTAWYEQYF. The chain is built from TRBV7-2 and TRBJ2-7; no clear D. The CDR3 totals 14 residues. Germline V lookup: CDR1 SGHTA, CDR2 FQGNSA. V lost 5 bases to trimming and J lost 4 bases, with 15 bases between them.

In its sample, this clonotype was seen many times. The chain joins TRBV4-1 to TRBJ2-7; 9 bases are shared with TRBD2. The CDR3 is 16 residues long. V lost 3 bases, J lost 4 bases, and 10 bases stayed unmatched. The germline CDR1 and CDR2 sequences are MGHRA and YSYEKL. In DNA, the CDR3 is TGCGCCAGCAGCCAGGGAGGGACTAGCCTATCTTACGAGCAGTACTTC. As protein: CASSQGGTSLSYEQYF.

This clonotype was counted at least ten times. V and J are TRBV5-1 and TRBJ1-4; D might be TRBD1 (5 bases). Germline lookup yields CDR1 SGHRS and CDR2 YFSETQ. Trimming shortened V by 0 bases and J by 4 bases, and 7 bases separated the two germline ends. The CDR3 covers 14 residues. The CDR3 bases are TGCGCCAGCAGCTTGGGACAGAATAATGAAAAACTGTTTTTT. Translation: CASSLGQNNEKLFF.

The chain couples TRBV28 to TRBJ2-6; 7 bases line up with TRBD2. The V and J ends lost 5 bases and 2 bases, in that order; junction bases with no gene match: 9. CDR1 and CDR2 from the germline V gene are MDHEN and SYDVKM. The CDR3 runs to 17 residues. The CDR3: CASSRVGGITGANVLTF. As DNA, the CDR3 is TGTGCCAGCAGTCGCGTCGGGGGGATCACTGGGGCCAACGTCCTGACTTTC.

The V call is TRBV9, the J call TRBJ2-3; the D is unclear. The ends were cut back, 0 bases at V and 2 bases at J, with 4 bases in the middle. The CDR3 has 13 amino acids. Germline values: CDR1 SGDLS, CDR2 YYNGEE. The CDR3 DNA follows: TGTGCCAGCAGCGTAGCGGTCACAGATACGCAGTATTTT. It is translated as CASSVAVTDTQYF. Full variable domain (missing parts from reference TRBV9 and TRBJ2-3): DSGVTQTPKHLITATGQRVTLRCSPRSGDLSVYWYQQSLDQGLQFLIQYYNGEERAKGNILERFSAQQFPDLHSELNLSSLELGDSALYFCASSVAVTDTQYFGPGTRLTVL.

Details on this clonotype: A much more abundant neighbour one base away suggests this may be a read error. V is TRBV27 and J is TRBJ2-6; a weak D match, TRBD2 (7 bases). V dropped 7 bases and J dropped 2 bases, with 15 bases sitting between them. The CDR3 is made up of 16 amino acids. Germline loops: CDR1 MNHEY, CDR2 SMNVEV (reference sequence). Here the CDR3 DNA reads TGTGCCAGCAAGAACGGAGGGGGGGCTGGGGCCAACGTCCTGACTTTC. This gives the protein CASKNGGGAGANVLTF.

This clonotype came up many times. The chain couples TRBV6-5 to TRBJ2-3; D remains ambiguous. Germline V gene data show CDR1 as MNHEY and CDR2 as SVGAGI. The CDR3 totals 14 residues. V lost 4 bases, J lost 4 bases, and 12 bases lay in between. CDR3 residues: CASSSGGMADTQYF. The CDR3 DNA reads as TGTGCCAGCAGTTCGGGTGGGATGGCAGATACGCAGTATTTT.

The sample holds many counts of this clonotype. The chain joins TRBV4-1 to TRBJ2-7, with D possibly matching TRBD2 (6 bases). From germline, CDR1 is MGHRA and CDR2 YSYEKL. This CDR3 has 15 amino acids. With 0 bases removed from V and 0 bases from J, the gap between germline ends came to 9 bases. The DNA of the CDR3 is TGCGCCAGCAGCCAAGAGCTAGCGTCCTCCTACGAGCAGTACTTC. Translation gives CASSQELASSYEQYF.

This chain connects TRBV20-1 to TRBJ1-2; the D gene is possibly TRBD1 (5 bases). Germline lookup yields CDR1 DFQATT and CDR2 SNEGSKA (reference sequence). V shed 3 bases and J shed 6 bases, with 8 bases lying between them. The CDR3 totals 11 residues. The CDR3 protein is CSASTGDGYTF. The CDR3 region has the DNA TGCAGTGCTAGTACAGGAGATGGCTACACCTTC.

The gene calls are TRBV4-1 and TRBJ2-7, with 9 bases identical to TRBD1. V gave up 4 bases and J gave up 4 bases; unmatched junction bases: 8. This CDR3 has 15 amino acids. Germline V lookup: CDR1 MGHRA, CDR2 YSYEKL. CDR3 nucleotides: TGCGCCAGCAGCCCCCCCGGGACAGGGAATTACGAGCAGTACTTC. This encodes CASSPPGTGNYEQYF.

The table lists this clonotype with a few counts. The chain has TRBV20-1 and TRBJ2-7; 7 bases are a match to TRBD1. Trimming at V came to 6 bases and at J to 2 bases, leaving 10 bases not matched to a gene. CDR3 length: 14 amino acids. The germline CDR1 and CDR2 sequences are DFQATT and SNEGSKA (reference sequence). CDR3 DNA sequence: TGCAGTGCCCGAAGTTACAGGGGTGCCTACGAGCAGTACTTC. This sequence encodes CSARSYRGAYEQYF.

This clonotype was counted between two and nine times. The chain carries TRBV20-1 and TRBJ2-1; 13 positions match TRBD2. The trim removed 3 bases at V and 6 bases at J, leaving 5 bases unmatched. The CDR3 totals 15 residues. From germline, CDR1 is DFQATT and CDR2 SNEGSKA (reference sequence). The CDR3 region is CSASTGTSGTNEQFF. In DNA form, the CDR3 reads TGCAGTGCTAGTACCGGGACTAGCGGGACCAATGAGCAGTTCTTC.

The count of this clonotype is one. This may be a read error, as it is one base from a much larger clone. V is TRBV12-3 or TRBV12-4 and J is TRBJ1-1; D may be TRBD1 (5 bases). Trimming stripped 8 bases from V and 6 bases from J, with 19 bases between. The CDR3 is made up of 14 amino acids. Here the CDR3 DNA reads TGTGCCAGCGGCGGGGCCGGCCTTTACGCTGAAGCTTTCTTT. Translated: CASGGAGLYAEAFF.

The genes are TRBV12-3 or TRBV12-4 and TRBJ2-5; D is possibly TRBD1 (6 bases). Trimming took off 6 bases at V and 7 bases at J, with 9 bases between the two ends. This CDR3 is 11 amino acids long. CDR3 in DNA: TGTGCCAGCAGCCTAGGGGGGACCCAGTACTTC. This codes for CASSLGGTQYF.

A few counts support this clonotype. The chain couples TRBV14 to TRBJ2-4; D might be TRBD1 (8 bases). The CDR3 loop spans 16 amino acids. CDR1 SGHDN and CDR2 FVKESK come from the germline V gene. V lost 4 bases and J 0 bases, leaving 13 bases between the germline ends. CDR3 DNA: TGTGCCAGCAGCCCGTACAGGGGGGGAGCCAAAAACATTCAGTACTTC. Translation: CASSPYRGGAKNIQYF.

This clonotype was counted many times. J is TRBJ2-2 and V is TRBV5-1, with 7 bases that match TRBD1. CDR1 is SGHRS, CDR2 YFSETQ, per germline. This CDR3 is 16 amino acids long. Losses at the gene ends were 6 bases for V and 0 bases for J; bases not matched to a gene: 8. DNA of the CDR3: TGCGCCAGCAACCCGCCCGGGACAGCGAACACCGGGGAGCTGTTTTTT. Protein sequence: CASNPPGTANTGELFF.

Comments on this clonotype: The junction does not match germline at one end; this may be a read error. The CDR3 sequence is CASSYGTSGGKGETRYF. DNA of the CDR3: TGTGCCAGCAGTTACGGGACTAGCGGGGGAAAGGGAGAGACCCGGTACTTC. The chain employs TRBV6-2 or TRBV6-3 and TRBJ2-5; TRBD2 matches at 14 bases. Germline CDR1 and CDR2: MNHEY and SVGEGT. The CDR3 runs 17 residues.

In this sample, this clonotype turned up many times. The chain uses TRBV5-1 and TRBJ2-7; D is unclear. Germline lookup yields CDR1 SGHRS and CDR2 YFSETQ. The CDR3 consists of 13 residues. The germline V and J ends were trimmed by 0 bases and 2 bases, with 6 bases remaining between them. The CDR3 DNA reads TGCGCCAGCAGCTTGGATCCAACCTACGAGCAGTACTTC. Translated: CASSLDPTYEQYF. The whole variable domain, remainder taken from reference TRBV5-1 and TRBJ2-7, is KAGVTQTPRYLIKTRGQQVTLSCSPISGHRSVSWYQQTPGQGLQFLFEYFSETQRNKGNFPGRFSGRQFSNSRSEMNVSTLELGDSALYLCASSLDPTYEQYFGPGTRLTVT.

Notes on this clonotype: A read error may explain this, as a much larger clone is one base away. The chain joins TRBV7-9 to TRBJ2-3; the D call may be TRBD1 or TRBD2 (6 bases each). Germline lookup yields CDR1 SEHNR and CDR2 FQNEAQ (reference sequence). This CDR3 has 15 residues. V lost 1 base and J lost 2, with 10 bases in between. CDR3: CASSLVRGPTDTQYF. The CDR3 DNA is TGTGCCAGCAGCTTAGTACGGGGGCCCACAGATACGCAGTATTTT.

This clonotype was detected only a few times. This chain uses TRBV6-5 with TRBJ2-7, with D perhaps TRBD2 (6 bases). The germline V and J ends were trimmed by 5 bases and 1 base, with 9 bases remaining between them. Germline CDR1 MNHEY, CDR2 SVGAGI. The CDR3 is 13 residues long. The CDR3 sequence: CASSGGTSYEQYF. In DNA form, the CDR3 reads TGTGCCAGCAGTGGGGGGACGTCCTACGAGCAGTACTTC.

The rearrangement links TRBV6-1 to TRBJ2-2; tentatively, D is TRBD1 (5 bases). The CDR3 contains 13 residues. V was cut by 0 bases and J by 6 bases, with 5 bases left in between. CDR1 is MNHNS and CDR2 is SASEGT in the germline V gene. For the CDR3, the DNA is TGTGCCAGCAGTGAAGCAGGGGCCGGGGAGCTGTTTTTT. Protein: CASSEAGAGELFF.